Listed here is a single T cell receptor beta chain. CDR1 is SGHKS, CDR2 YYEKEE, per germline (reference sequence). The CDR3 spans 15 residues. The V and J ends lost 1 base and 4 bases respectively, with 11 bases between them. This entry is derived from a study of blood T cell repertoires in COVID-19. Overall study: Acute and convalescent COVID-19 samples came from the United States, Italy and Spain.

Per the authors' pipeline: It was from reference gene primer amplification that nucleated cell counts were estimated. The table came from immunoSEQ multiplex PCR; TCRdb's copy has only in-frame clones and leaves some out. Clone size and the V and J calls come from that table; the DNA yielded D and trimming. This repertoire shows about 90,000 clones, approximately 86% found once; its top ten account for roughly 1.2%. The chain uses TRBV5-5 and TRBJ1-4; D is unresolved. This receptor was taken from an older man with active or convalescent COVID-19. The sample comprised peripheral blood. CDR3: CASSLYAGLNEKLFF. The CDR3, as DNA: TGTGCCAGCAGCTTGTATGCAGGCCTTAATGAAAAACTGTTTTTT.